This T cell receptor beta chain was sequenced for a study of T cell repertoires in cytomegalovirus infection. Study results and limitations: Cumulative public TCR beta family frequency identified carriers of CMV plus the relevant HLA.

As to this clonotype: What it binds is unknown.

Each CDR3 protein is one row after TCRdb ran MiXCR on the reads. The sample lists fewer than 400,000 distinct CDR3 sequences, about a sixth occurring once. CDR3 size: 15 residues. Germline loops: CDR1 MNHEY, CDR2 SVGEGT. The V segment lost 4 bases and the J segment 2 bases; nucleotides outside the gene matches: 5. This chain links TRBV6-2 or TRBV6-3 with TRBJ2-4; 7 bases agree with TRBD2. The receptor comes from a human donor in good health (CMV status not recorded). Some clones in this sample may be carry-over from other donors' samples. Specimen: PBMCs. CDR3 nucleotides: TGTGCCAGCAGTTCTCGGACTAGTTCCAAAAACATTCAGTACTTC. Its protein is CASSSRTSSKNIQYF.